The subject of this entry is one TCR beta chain. The V gene lost 3 bases and the J gene lost 6 bases, with 9 bases spanning the gap. Germline V CDR1 and CDR2: LGHNA, YSLEER. There are 13 residues in the CDR3. These data are taken from a study of T cell clones after liver transplantation. For the study at large: Post-transplant blood was tracked for graft-donor-reactive T cell clones identified in a pre-transplant mixed lymphocyte reaction. HCV positivity affected three of eight recipients; the rest lacked autoimmune or viral indications. Standard immunosuppression, with no induction, continued until 12-24 months after transplant.

The protocol was immunoSEQ multiplex PCR, while the TCRdb copy is restricted to in-frame clones and leaves out a portion. This table holds some 20,000 clones, around 82% found once. Source: CD8+ T cells from blood, taken less than 50 months after liver transplant. The clonotype comes from a human patient who received a liver transplant. The T cells may partly be graft donor cells. V and J are TRBV4-3 and TRBJ2-1; possible D gene TRBD1, 5 bases. The CDR3 sequence is CASSHPDINEQFF. DNA of the CDR3: TGCGCCAGCAGCCACCCGGACATCAATGAGCAGTTCTTC.